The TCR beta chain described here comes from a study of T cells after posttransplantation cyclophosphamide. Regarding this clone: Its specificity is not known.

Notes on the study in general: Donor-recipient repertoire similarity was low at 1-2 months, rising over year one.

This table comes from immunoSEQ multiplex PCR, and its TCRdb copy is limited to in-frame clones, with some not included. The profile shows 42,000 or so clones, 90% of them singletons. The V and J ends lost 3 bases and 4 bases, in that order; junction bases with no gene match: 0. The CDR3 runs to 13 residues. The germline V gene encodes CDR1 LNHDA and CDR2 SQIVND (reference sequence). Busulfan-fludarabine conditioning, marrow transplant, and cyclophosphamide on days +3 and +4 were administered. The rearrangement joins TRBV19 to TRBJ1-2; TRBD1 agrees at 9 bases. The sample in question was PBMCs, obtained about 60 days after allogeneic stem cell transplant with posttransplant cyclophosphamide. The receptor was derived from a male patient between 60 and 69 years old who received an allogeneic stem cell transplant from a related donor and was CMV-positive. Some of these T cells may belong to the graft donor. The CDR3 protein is CASSMTGGYGYTF. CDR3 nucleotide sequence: TGTGCCAGTAGTATGACAGGGGGCTATGGCTACACCTTC.